Following are 25 T cell receptor beta chains from one sample sequenced in a study of Graves' ophthalmopathy and Graves' hyperthyroidism. RNA transcripts were the template, and TCR beta CDR3 regions were amplified from them. The first round was an RT-PCR with HTBI primers, and the second round was a multiplex PCR. Each CDR3 protein is one row after TCRdb ran MiXCR on the multiplex PCR reads. The data hold some 1.1 million distinct CDR3 sequences, with about 38% observed a single time. Input material: peripheral blood or thyroid tissue (not recorded which). The receptors come from an adult man with Graves' hyperthyroidism.

A few counts support this clonotype. The CDR3 DNA follows: TGTGCCAGCAGTCTCTCCAGGGTTCCGGGGGACTATGGCTACACCTTC. It codes for CASSLSRVPGDYGYTF. The chain uses TRBV6-5 and TRBJ1-2; D might be TRBD1 (5 bases). This CDR3 is built from 16 residues. Germline lookup yields CDR1 MNHEY and CDR2 SVGAGI. The V and J ends lost 5 bases and 3 bases respectively, with 19 bases between them.

The chain couples TRBV14 to TRBJ1-2, with 7 positions matching TRBD1. There are 15 residues in the CDR3. Germline V CDR1 and CDR2: SGHDN, FVKESK. Germline trimming cut 4 bases from V and 4 bases from J; bases unmatched to any gene: 9. CDR3 sequence (DNA): TGTGCCAGCAGCCCCACCAAAGGGGGCGGCTATGGCTACACCTTC. This codes for CASSPTKGGGYGYTF. The variable domain in full, with the rest retrieved from reference TRBV14 and TRBJ1-2, is EAGVTQFPSHSVIEKGQTVTLRCDPISGHDNLYWYRRVMGKEIKFLLHFVKESKQDESGMPNNRFLAERTGGTYSTLKVQPAELEDSGVYFCASSPTKGGGYGYTFGSGTRLTVV.

The table lists this clonotype with many counts. CDR3 protein: CASSRPGTGEETQYF. CDR3 DNA: TGTGCCAGCAGCCGACCTGGGACAGGGGAAGAGACCCAGTACTTC. J is TRBJ2-5 and V is TRBV7-6; 10 bases line up with TRBD1. V lost 5 bases, J lost 3 bases, and 6 bases stayed unmatched. Germline V gives CDR1 SGHVS, CDR2 FNYEAQ. This CDR3 has 15 residues.

This clonotype was seen ten or more times. V and J are TRBV15 and TRBJ2-7, with 8 bases identical to TRBD1. The CDR3 contains 15 residues. Germline-derived CDR1 and CDR2 are LNHNV and YYDKDF (reference sequence). With 4 bases clipped from V and 3 bases from J, the junction kept 8 bases outside the gene matches. CDR3: CATSKRDRKSYEQYF. In nucleotides, the CDR3 is TGTGCCACCAGCAAAAGGGACAGGAAGAGCTACGAGCAGTACTTC.

The chain uses TRBV7-3 and TRBJ2-2, with D maybe TRBD2 (6 bases). In germline, CDR1 is SGHTA, CDR2 FQGTGA. With 5 bases removed from V and 5 bases from J, the gap between germline ends came to 15 bases. The CDR3 is 15 residues long. The CDR3 loop reads CASSQGTFNTGELFF. The DNA of the CDR3 is TGTGCCAGCAGCCAAGGGACTTTTAATACCGGGGAGCTGTTTTTT.

Comments on this clonotype: An end of the junction does not agree with germline; a read error may underlie this. The gene calls are TRBV4-3 and TRBJ1-5; D unclear. Germline V CDR1 and CDR2: LGHNA, YSLEER. The CDR3 extends over 13 amino acids. CDR3 nucleotides: TGCGCCAGCAACCAATCCTTACTGCGGCCCCAGCATTTT. It is translated as CASNQSLLRPQHF.

The chain recombines TRBV9 with TRBJ2-5, with 10 positions matching TRBD2. Per the germline V gene, CDR1 is SGDLS and CDR2 is YYNGEE. This CDR3 has 15 amino acids. V shed 3 bases, J shed 5 bases, and the junction held 7 bases outside the gene matches. CDR3 in amino acids: CASSGSGRGLETQYF. CDR3 DNA sequence: TGTGCCAGCAGCGGGAGCGGGAGGGGTTTGGAGACCCAGTACTTC.

This clonotype occurred many times. The chain couples TRBV7-8 to TRBJ2-7; 7 nucleotides agree with TRBD1. Trimming removed 5 bases from V and 6 bases from J; junction bases left unmatched: 7. Germline V lookup: CDR1 SGHVS, CDR2 FQNEAQ. This CDR3 has 13 amino acids. The CDR3 sequence is CASSKTTGAEQYF. The CDR3 DNA reads as TGTGCCAGCAGCAAAACTACAGGGGCCGAGCAGTACTTC.

This clonotype has a handful of counts. The chain joins TRBV10-2 to TRBJ2-7, with 10 positions matching TRBD2. V shed 9 bases and J 6 bases; nucleotides not matched to a gene: 5. The CDR3 is 12 amino acids. Germline CDR1 WSHSY, CDR2 SAAADI. The CDR3 DNA reads TGCGCCAGTGCAAGCGGGAGGGTCGAGCAGTACTTC. This translates into CASASGRVEQYF.

The V and J genes are TRBV9 and TRBJ2-2; no firm D call. Deletions cut 4 bases from V and 4 bases from J, with 14 bases between. CDR1 and CDR2 (germline): SGDLS, YYNGEE. The CDR3 is made up of 15 amino acids. In DNA form, the CDR3 reads TGTGCCAGCAGCCCTTTCGGCGGTAGCACCGGGGAGCTGTTTTTT. This gives the protein CASSPFGGSTGELFF.

The chain joins TRBV7-9 to TRBJ2-7, with D possibly being TRBD2 (6 bases). CDR1 SEHNR and CDR2 FQNEAQ come from the germline V gene (reference sequence). The length of the CDR3 is 15 residues. The germline V and J ends were trimmed by 1 base and 3 bases, with 13 bases remaining between them. The CDR3: CASSLVGLANYEQYF. The CDR3 region has the DNA TGTGCCAGCAGCTTAGTAGGCCTAGCGAACTACGAGCAGTACTTC.

In its sample, this clonotype was seen a few times. The chain has TRBV24-1 and TRBJ1-2, with TRBD1 identical over 7 bases. V lost 4 bases and J lost 4; bases outside the gene matches: 8. The CDR3 covers 15 residues. The germline V gene encodes CDR1 KGHDR and CDR2 SFDVKD. DNA for the CDR3: TGTGCCACCAGTGACCGACAGGGTTCTCGCTATGGCTACACCTTC. This gives the protein CATSDRQGSRYGYTF.

The J gene is TRBJ1-2, the V gene TRBV7-2, with D maybe TRBD1 (5 bases). The CDR3 length is 15 residues. Trimming took 1 base from V and 4 from J, leaving 13 bases between them. Germline lookup yields CDR1 SGHTA and CDR2 FQGNSA. The CDR3 nucleotides read TGTGCCAGCAGCTTAGGACAGCCCAATCTCTATGGCTACACCTTC. Its translation: CASSLGQPNLYGYTF.

This clonotype was counted at least ten times. This chain uses TRBV2 with TRBJ2-2; D is perhaps TRBD1 or TRBD2 (5 bases each). From germline, CDR1 is SNHLY and CDR2 FYNNEI. This CDR3 has 15 amino acids. V lost 6 bases and J 5 bases, leaving 16 bases between the germline ends. Here the CDR3 DNA reads TGTGCCAGCAGAGAGGTGGCAGGGAGTACCGGGGAGCTGTTTTTT. It codes for CASREVAGSTGELFF.

This clonotype was counted ten times or more. The chain uses TRBV4-3 and TRBJ2-5; no clear D gene. Per the germline V gene, CDR1 is LGHNA and CDR2 is YSLEER. The CDR3 sequence is 14 residues long. Trimming removed 0 bases at V and 2 bases at J, with 7 bases between. The CDR3 reads CASSQESYQETQYF. The CDR3 DNA reads as TGCGCCAGCAGCCAAGAATCCTATCAAGAGACCCAGTACTTC.

J is TRBJ2-7 and V is TRBV7-6; 13 bases map to TRBD2. After removal of 5 bases from V and 0 bases from J, the junction contained 16 bases not matched to a gene. This CDR3 has 20 amino acids. Per germline, CDR1 SGHVS and CDR2 FNYEAQ. The CDR3 is CASSQEAGLAGVGASYEQYF. The CDR3 DNA is TGTGCCAGCAGCCAAGAAGCAGGACTAGCGGGAGTTGGGGCCTCCTACGAGCAGTACTTC.

This clonotype was recorded many times. The V and J genes are TRBV15 and TRBJ2-7; possibly TRBD1 for D (6 bases). The V end was cut by 3 bases, the J end by 3 bases, with 9 bases between. The germline V gene has CDR1 LNHNV and CDR2 YYDKDF (reference sequence). This CDR3 has 13 residues. The CDR3 protein is CATSRDSDYEQYF. CDR3 coding DNA: TGTGCCACCAGCAGGGACAGTGACTACGAGCAGTACTTC.

This chain joins TRBV10-2 and TRBJ2-5; 14 nucleotides align to TRBD2. This CDR3 is 19 amino acids long. Germline CDR1 is WSHSY and CDR2 is SAAADI. V was pared by 4 bases and J by 5 bases, with 15 bases of the junction left unmatched. The CDR3 bases are TGCGCCAGCAGTGCGCCGGGACTAGCGGGAGACTTGGCGCGGGAGACCCAGTACTTC. Amino acids: CASSAPGLAGDLARETQYF.

This clonotype was seen more than once but under ten times. J is TRBJ2-5 and V is TRBV28; the D is unclear. Trimming pared 3 bases from V and 0 bases from J, leaving 11 bases between. Germline V lookup: CDR1 MDHEN, CDR2 SYDVKM. The length of the CDR3 is 15 residues. The CDR3 is CASSLGSEYQETQYF. The CDR3 DNA is TGTGCCAGCAGTTTGGGCTCTGAGTACCAAGAGACCCAGTACTTC.

Ten or more counts support this clonotype. The rearrangement uses TRBV29-1 and TRBJ2-2; 9 bases match TRBD2. The germline V gene encodes CDR1 SQVTM and CDR2 ANQGSEA. J gave up 7 bases and V 0 bases, and 6 bases lay outside the gene matches. CDR3 length: 15 residues. The CDR3 here is CSVEEREGSGGELFF. CDR3 nucleotide sequence: TGCAGCGTTGAAGAGCGGGAGGGGTCGGGCGGGGAGCTGTTTTTT.

This clonotype was observed at least ten times. The chain is built from TRBV7-9 and TRBJ2-7, with D perhaps TRBD2 (6 bases). CDR1 SEHNR and CDR2 FQNEAQ come from the germline V gene (reference sequence). V lost 2 bases and J lost 1, with 12 bases in between. The CDR3 extends over 15 amino acids. As DNA, the CDR3 is TGTGCCAGCAGCTTAATCGGGACTCGGTCCTACGAGCAGTACTTC. Translated: CASSLIGTRSYEQYF.

This clonotype was seen ten or more times. This chain connects TRBV5-1 to TRBJ2-5; 11 bases are a match to TRBD2. CDR3 length equals 18 residues. The junction had 7 bases not matched to a gene; V was cut back by 0 bases and J by 0 bases. Germline V gene sequence: CDR1 SGHRS, CDR2 YFSETQ. The CDR3 loop reads CASSLGLAGGSYQETQYF. DNA for the CDR3: TGCGCCAGCAGCTTGGGTCTAGCGGGAGGATCGTACCAAGAGACCCAGTACTTC.

This clonotype appeared a few times. The chain recombines TRBV27 with TRBJ1-5, with D uncertain. There are 15 residues in the CDR3. V lost 6 bases to trimming and J lost 0 bases, with 12 bases between them. CDR1 is MNHEY, CDR2 SMNVEV, per germline (reference sequence). CDR3 region: CASSRDINSNQPQHF. The DNA of the CDR3 is TGTGCCAGCAGCCGAGACATCAATAGCAATCAGCCCCAGCATTTT.

The chain uses TRBV7-2 and TRBJ1-1; D not resolved. The ends were cut back, 5 bases at V and 4 bases at J, with 17 bases in the middle. Germline CDR1 and CDR2: SGHTA and FQGNSA. The CDR3 is 15 amino acids. CDR3 in DNA: TGTGCCAGCAGCCCATTAGGGCGATCGAGCACTGAAGCTTTCTTT. Translated, it gives CASSPLGRSSTEAFF.

This chain links TRBV19 with TRBJ1-3; possible D gene TRBD1, 5 bases. This CDR3 has 16 residues. V lost 3 bases to trimming and J lost 2 bases, with 14 bases between them. Germline V gives CDR1 LNHDA, CDR2 SQIVND (reference sequence). The CDR3 DNA follows: TGTGCCAGTAGTATCGGGGGAACGGGAGCTGGAAACACCATATATTTT. This sequence encodes CASSIGGTGAGNTIYF.